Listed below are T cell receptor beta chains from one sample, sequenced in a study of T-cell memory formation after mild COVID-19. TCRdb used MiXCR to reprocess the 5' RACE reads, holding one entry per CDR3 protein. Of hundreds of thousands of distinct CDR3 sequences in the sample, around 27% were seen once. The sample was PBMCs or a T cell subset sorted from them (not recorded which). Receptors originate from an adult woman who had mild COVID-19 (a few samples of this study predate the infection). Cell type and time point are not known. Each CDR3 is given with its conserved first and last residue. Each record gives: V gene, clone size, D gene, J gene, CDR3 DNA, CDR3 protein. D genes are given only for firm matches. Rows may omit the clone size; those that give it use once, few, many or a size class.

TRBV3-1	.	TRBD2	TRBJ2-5	TGTGCCAGCAGCCAAGGAGCGGGGGGTTCAGAGACCCAGTACTTC	CASSQGAGGSETQYF
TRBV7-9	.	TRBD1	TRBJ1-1	TGTGCCAGCAGCGGGGACAGCCTGGCTGAAGCTTTTTTT	CASSGDSLAEAFF
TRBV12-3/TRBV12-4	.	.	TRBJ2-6	TGTGCCAGCAGTTCCGAAAACACTAGAACTGGGGCCAACGTCCTGACTTTC	CASSSENTRTGANVLTF
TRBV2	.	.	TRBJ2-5	TGTGCCAGCAGTCTGGACTCGCCCTTGAAAGAGACCCAGTACTTC	CASSLDSPLKETQYF
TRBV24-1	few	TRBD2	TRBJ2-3	TGTGCCACCAGTGACCCCCGGACAGGTAGCGGGAGGGCGATCCGGGGTACGCAGTATTTT	CATSDPRTGSGRAIRGTQYF
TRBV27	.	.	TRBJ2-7	TGTGCCAGCAGACGATACGGGGACGAGCAGTACTTC	CASRRYGDEQYF
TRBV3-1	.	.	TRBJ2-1	TGTGCCAGCAGCCCCCCGGGGGTCTCGGATGAGCAGTTCTTC	CASSPPGVSDEQFF
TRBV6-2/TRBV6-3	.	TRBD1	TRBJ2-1	TGTGCCAGCAGTTACCATCGGACAGGGGGCAATGAGCAGTTCTTC	CASSYHRTGGNEQFF
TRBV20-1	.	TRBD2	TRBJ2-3	TGCAGCGGGTCTAGCGGGATCAGCACAGATACGCAGTATTTT	CSGSSGISTDTQYF
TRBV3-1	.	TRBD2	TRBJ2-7	TGTGCCAGCAGCCTGGGGGGACTAGTTAATGACGAGCAGTACTTC	CASSLGGLVNDEQYF
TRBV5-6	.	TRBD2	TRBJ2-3	TGTGCCAGCAGCTCGAGACTAGCGGGGGGACATACGCAGTATTTT	CASSSRLAGGHTQYF
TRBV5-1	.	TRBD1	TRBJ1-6	TGCGCCAGCAGCGGATCCGGGACAGGGGTTGGTAACCTCCACTTT	CASSGSGTGVGNLHF
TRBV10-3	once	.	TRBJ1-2	TGTGCCATCAGTCCTGGGACCGGCTACTATGGCTACACCTTC	CAISPGTGYYGYTF
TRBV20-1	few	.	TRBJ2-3	TGCAGTGCCCCCCCCGGGGCAGATACGCAGTATTTT	CSAPPGADTQYF
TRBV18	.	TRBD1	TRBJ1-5	TGTGCCAGCTCACGGGGACAGACTAGCAATCAGCCCCAGCATTTT	CASSRGQTSNQPQHF
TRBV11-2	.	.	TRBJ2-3	TGTGCCAGCAGCCGCCTCGGCACAGATACGCAGTATTTT	CASSRLGTDTQYF
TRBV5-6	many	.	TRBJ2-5	TGTGCCAGCAGCTTGGTGCCCCAAGAGACCCAGTACTTC	CASSLVPQETQYF
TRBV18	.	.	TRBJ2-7	TGTGCCAGCTCACTAAACTCCCCGGCCCCCGGGTACGAGCAGTACTTC	CASSLNSPAPGYEQYF
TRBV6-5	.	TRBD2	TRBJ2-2	TGTGCCAGCCAGAGGACTAGCGGTAACACCGGGGAGCTGTTTTTT	CASQRTSGNTGELFF
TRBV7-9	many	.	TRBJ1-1	TGTGCCAGCAGCCCCCATACCTCAGACTTCGGGCTCACTGAAGCTTTCTTT	CASSPHTSDFGLTEAFF
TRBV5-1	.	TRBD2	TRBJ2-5	TGCGCCAGCAGCCCCACGGGACTAGCGGGACAAGAGACCCAGTACTTC	CASSPTGLAGQETQYF
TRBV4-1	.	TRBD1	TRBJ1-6	TGCGCCAGCAGCCAAGGGGACAGCTATAATTCACCCCTCCACTTT	CASSQGDSYNSPLHF
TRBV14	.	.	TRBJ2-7	TGTGCCAGCAGCCAAGATGGCACTCACTACGAGCAGTACTTC	CASSQDGTHYEQYF
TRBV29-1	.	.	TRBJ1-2	TGCAGCGTTGCCGGGACGCGTGGCTACACCTTC	CSVAGTRGYTF
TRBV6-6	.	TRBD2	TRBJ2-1	TGTGCCAGCAGTTTACCGGGGGGCTACAATGAGCAGTTCTTC	CASSLPGGYNEQFF
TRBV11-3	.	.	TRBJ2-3	TGTGCCAGCAGCTTAGTGCCGGGATTAGGAGATACGCAGTATTTT	CASSLVPGLGDTQYF
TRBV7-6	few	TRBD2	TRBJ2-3	TGTGCCAGCAGCTTAGAAGCGGGGGTTTCCACAGATACGCAGTATTTT	CASSLEAGVSTDTQYF
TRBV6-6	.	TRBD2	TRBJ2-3	TGTGCCAGCAGTTACCCCCTCGGGGGGTCTAGCACAGATACGCAGTATTTT	CASSYPLGGSSTDTQYF
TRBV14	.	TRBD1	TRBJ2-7	TGTGCCAGCAGCCGCCGGGACAGGGAGATAGTGCAGTACTTC	CASSRRDREIVQYF
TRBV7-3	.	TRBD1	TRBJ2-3	TGTGCCAGCAGCTCACAGGGGAGAGTGGGCACAGATACGCAGTATTTT	CASSSQGRVGTDTQYF
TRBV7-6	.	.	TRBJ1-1	TGTGCCAGCAGCTTATCGGAAGGGGATGGCCCTGAAGCTTTCTTT	CASSLSEGDGPEAFF